A single sample gave rise to the 28 T cell receptor beta chains below, sequenced in a study of kidney transplant recipient with SARS-CoV-2 infection. From the reads, TCRdb called clonotypes with MiXCR, one entry per CDR3 protein. The table has fewer than 250,000 distinct CDR3 sequences, more than 25% seen once. The sequenced sample was a blood sample, obtained at baseline and on approximately day 120 from a kidney transplant recipient. Receptor source: a male patient in his 30s who had COVID-19 and was a kidney transplant recipient. These T cells may partly come from the graft donor.

Notes on this clonotype: A much larger clone differs from this one at a single base, so this may be a read error. CDR3 loop: CASSGMGFTRKTYGCTF. The DNA of the CDR3 is TGTGCCAGCAGCGGTATGGGGTTTACCCGAAAGACCTATGGCTGCACCTTC. V usage is TRBV7-8 and J usage is TRBJ1-2, with no clear D. Germline V gene data show CDR1 as SGHVS and CDR2 as FQNEAQ. This CDR3 contains 17 residues.

This clonotype was seen many times. The rearrangement joins TRBV9 to TRBJ1-3; D not resolved. CDR3 length: 14 amino acids. Trimming cost V 1 base and J 0 bases, with 5 bases left between them. The V gene's germline CDR1 is SGDLS and CDR2 YYNGEE. CDR3: CASSVYDSGNTIYF. The CDR3 coding sequence is TGTGCCAGCAGCGTATACGACTCTGGAAACACCATATATTTT.

This clonotype was detected ten times or more. The gene calls are TRBV7-2 and TRBJ1-6; 7 bases map to TRBD1. The CDR3 is 15 amino acids. V dropped 1 base and J dropped 10; count of bases not matched to a gene: 7. Per the germline V gene, CDR1 is SGHTA and CDR2 is FQGNSA. The CDR3 sequence is CASSLVYRGDSPLHF. In DNA, the CDR3 is TGTGCCAGCAGCTTAGTCTACAGGGGCGACTCACCCCTCCACTTT. Full variable domain (missing parts from reference TRBV7-2 and TRBJ1-6): GAGVSQSPSNKVTEKGKDVELRCDPISGHTALYWYRQSLGQGLEFLIYFQGNSAPDKSGLPSDRFSAERTGGSVSTLTIQRTQQEDSAVYLCASSLVYRGDSPLHFGNGTRLTVT.

This clonotype was observed at least ten times. This chain connects TRBV5-1 to TRBJ1-2; 7 bases map to TRBD1. Germline CDR1 is SGHRS and CDR2 is YFSETQ. The CDR3 length is 14 residues. Germline trimming cut 1 base from V and 6 bases from J; bases unmatched to any gene: 6. Here the CDR3 reads CASSLQGGGHGYTF. The CDR3 nucleotides read TGCGCCAGCAGCTTGCAAGGGGGCGGTCATGGCTACACCTTC.

As to this clonotype: This could be a read error, since a much larger clone is one nucleotide away. J is TRBJ2-7 and V is TRBV5-8; D is ambiguous. Germline CDR1 SGHTS, CDR2 YDEGEE. The CDR3 runs to 14 residues. The CDR3 DNA is TGTGCCAGCAGCTATTTCCTGACCGTGGACGAGCAGCACTTC. Its translation: CASSYFLTVDEQHF.

Comments on this clonotype: A read error is possible here, since a much larger clone lies one base away. This chain connects TRBV11-2 to TRBJ2-4; 8 bases line up with TRBD1. The end of the DNA fits TRBJ2-7 better, so the J call may be wrong. The CDR3 has 15 amino acids. Germline CDR1 and CDR2: SGHAT and FQNNGV. CDR3 DNA: TGTGCCAGCAGCTTTAGGGACAGGCGGGCCTACGAGCAGTACTTC. Its protein is CASSFRDRRAYEQYF.

As regards this clonotype: A much more abundant neighbour one base away suggests this may be a read error. The rearrangement links TRBV6-1 to TRBJ2-7; D is ambiguous. The CDR3 loop spans 12 amino acids. Germline V lookup: CDR1 MNHNS, CDR2 SASEGT. Trimming stripped 6 bases from V and 6 bases from J, with 12 bases between. DNA of the CDR3: TGTGCCAGCAGCCTGCAGAGTCTCGAGCAGTACGTC. It encodes CASSLQSLEQYV.

This clonotype was counted many times. CDR3: CASSPGLAGGTQYF. DNA of the CDR3: TGTGCCAGCAGCCCGGGACTAGCGGGAGGGACCCAGTACTTC. This chain uses TRBV5-6 with TRBJ2-5, with 15 bases matching TRBD2. In germline, CDR1 is SGHDT, CDR2 YYEEEE. CDR3 length: 14 amino acids. Losses at the gene ends were 4 bases for V and 7 bases for J; bases not matched to a gene: 2.

In regard to this clonotype: This could be a read error, since a much larger clone is one nucleotide away. The chain joins TRBV1 to TRBJ2-3. The closer fit of TRBJ2-1 to the DNA end suggests the J call may be wrong. TRBV1 counts as a pseudogene. The CDR3 spans 17 residues. The CDR3 nucleotides are TGCACCGGCAGCCAAGATCTCAAGGAAATCTCCTACAATGAGCAGTTCTTC. Amino acids: CTGSQDLKEISYNEQFF.

This clonotype was seen many times. The chain carries TRBV18 and TRBJ1-5; D is uncertain. V was pared by 1 base and J by 6 bases, with 13 bases between. Germline V gene lookup returns CDR1 KGHSH and CDR2 LQKENI. The CDR3 runs to 15 residues. The CDR3 sequence is CASSPQENRGQPQHF. The CDR3 nucleotides read TGTGCCAGCTCACCACAGGAGAATAGAGGTCAGCCCCAGCATTTT.

Ten or more counts support this clonotype. The rearrangement links TRBV6-6 to TRBJ1-2; D call uncertain. Trimming pared 5 bases from V and 4 bases from J, leaving 23 bases between. Germline CDR1 and CDR2: MNHNY and SVGAGI (reference sequence). The CDR3 loop spans 17 amino acids. DNA for the CDR3: TGTGCCAGCAGTCTACGTGTAGGTGGGAGAAAGACCTATGGCTACACCTTC. Protein: CASSLRVGGRKTYGYTF.

This clonotype has a count of ten or more. The J gene is TRBJ1-5, the V gene TRBV6-1, with 10 positions matching TRBD1. This CDR3 contains 18 residues. The germline V gene has CDR1 MNHNS and CDR2 SASEGT. The V segment lost 5 bases and the J segment 0 bases; nucleotides outside the gene matches: 10. CDR3 sequence reads: CASSHDRGQIFSNQPQHF. The CDR3 DNA reads as TGTGCCAGCAGTCACGACAGGGGGCAGATATTTAGCAATCAGCCCCAGCATTTT.

Concerning this clonotype: This may arise from a read error, as a much more abundant clone is one base away. The chain combines TRBV12-5 with TRBJ1-2; D might be TRBD1 (5 bases). Germline-derived CDR1 and CDR2 are LGHNT and FRNRAP. The CDR3 length is 17 residues. CDR3 sequence (DNA): TGTGCTAGTGGTTTCAACCGTTTGCAGGGAAAGACCTATGGCTACGCCTTC. Protein sequence: CASGFNRLQGKTYGYAF.

This clonotype occurred many times. V gene TRBV10-2 combines with J gene TRBJ1-1; D unclear. This CDR3 contains 13 residues. CDR1 is WSHSY, CDR2 SAAADI, per germline. Trimming took 4 bases from V and 1 from J, leaving 7 bases between them. CDR3 loop: CASSGAENTEAFF. CDR3 in DNA: TGCGCCAGCAGTGGGGCGGAGAACACTGAAGCTTTCTTT.

This clonotype was counted many times. This chain uses TRBV5-3 with TRBJ1-2, with D hard to call. Being an ORF, TRBV5-3 has a function that is uncertain. The length of the CDR3 is 16 residues. V lost 6 bases to trimming and J lost 4 bases, with 22 bases between them. The CDR3 spells CARMIGVVRKTYGYTF. DNA for the CDR3: TGTGCCAGAATGATTGGAGTGGTGAGAAAGACCTATGGCTACACCTTC.

Many counts were recorded for this clonotype. The V call is TRBV11-2, the J call TRBJ2-7; D unresolved. The CDR3 has 13 amino acids. CDR1 SGHAT and CDR2 FQNNGV come from the germline V gene. Trimming took off 0 bases at V and 9 bases at J, with 12 bases between the two ends. CDR3 region: CASSLEDDRGQYF. The CDR3, as DNA: TGTGCCAGCAGCTTAGAAGACGACCGCGGGCAGTACTTC.

This clonotype was counted many times. The rearrangement uses TRBV6-2 or TRBV6-3 and TRBJ1-4; D is unresolved. The length of the CDR3 is 12 residues. Germline CDR1 and CDR2: MNHEY and SVGEGT. Trimming cost V 2 bases and J 8 bases, with 6 bases left between them. The CDR3 reads CASSYSGEKLFF. In nucleotides, the CDR3 is TGTGCCAGCAGTTACAGTGGAGAAAAACTGTTTTTT.

This clonotype was counted many times. The chain combines TRBV29-1 with TRBJ1-1, with D possibly being TRBD1 (6 bases). The germline V gene has CDR1 SQVTM and CDR2 ANQGSEA. The CDR3 runs 15 residues. V lost 1 base, J lost 5 bases, and 17 bases lay in between. The CDR3 loop is CSVEVSGDRGTEAFF. The CDR3 nucleotides are TGCAGCGTTGAAGTCTCAGGGGATAGGGGGACTGAAGCTTTCTTT.

This clonotype was picked up many times. The rearrangement joins TRBV11-2 to TRBJ1-6; D might be TRBD1 (6 bases). Germline CDR1 SGHAT, CDR2 FQNNGV. This CDR3 contains 16 residues. V lost 7 bases to trimming and J lost 0 bases, with 13 bases between them. The CDR3 protein is CASNSQGSSYNSPLHF. The CDR3 nucleotides read TGTGCCAGCAACTCACAGGGAAGCTCCTATAATTCACCCCTCCACTTT.

This clonotype was seen ten or more times. The chain couples TRBV2 to TRBJ1-3; D is possibly TRBD1 (6 bases). In germline, CDR1 is SNHLY, CDR2 FYNNEI. CDR3 length equals 15 residues. Trimming took off 5 bases at V and 0 bases at J, with 11 bases between the two ends. This CDR3 reads CASSNRAPSGNTIYF. CDR3 DNA sequence: TGTGCCAGCAGTAACAGGGCTCCCTCTGGAAACACCATATATTTT.

The chain links TRBV12-5 to TRBJ1-4; D call uncertain. V shed 0 bases and J shed 2 bases, with 22 bases lying between them. The CDR3 totals 20 residues. The germline gives CDR1 LGHNT, CDR2 FRNRAP. CDR3 loop: CASGLVDRADHWLTNEKLFF. The CDR3 nucleotides read TGTGCTAGTGGTTTGGTAGATAGGGCAGACCATTGGCTCACTAATGAAAAACTGTTTTTT.

This clonotype was counted only a few times. DNA of the CDR3: TGTGCCAGCAGGTCGACTAGCGGGGGAGGCAATGAGCAGTTCTTC. Its protein product is CASRSTSGGGNEQFF. This chain uses TRBV6-2 or TRBV6-3 with TRBJ2-1, with 12 positions matching TRBD2. V dropped 6 bases and J dropped 6; count of bases not matched to a gene: 6. The CDR3 has 15 amino acids. From germline, CDR1 is MNHEY and CDR2 SVGEGT.

Ten or more counts support this clonotype. V gene TRBV7-7 combines with J gene TRBJ1-2; D call uncertain. In germline, CDR1 is SSHAT, CDR2 FNYEAQ (reference sequence). The CDR3 has 17 residues. Between the trimmed V and J ends, which lost 5 bases and 4 bases, there was a span of 23 bases. CDR3 coding DNA: TGTGCCAGCAGCGTGGTAGGTAAGTGCCGAAAGACCTATGGCTACACCTTC. This translates into CASSVVGKCRKTYGYTF. Full variable domain (missing parts from reference TRBV7-7 and TRBJ1-2): GAGVSQSPRYKVTKRGQDVTLRCDPISSHATLYWYQQALGQGPEFLTYFNYEAQPDKSGLPSDRFSAERPEGSISTLTIQRTEQRDSAMYRCASSVVGKCRKTYGYTFGSGTRLTVV.

This clonotype was counted ten times or more. The chain joins TRBV7-9 to TRBJ2-7; D is tentatively TRBD1 or TRBD2 (5 bases each). Trimming stripped 5 bases from V and 6 bases from J, with 17 bases between. Germline V lookup: CDR1 SEHNR, CDR2 FQNEAQ (reference sequence). The CDR3 length is 14 residues. CDR3: CASSLRDGGGEQYF. DNA for the CDR3: TGTGCCAGCAGCCTCCGGGACGGAGGCGGCGAGCAGTACTTC.

This clonotype was observed once. A read error is possible here, since a much larger clone lies one base away. The missing conserved phenylalanine or tryptophan at the end of this CDR3 makes a read error likely. The chain has TRBV5-1 and TRBJ1-2; D is unclear. CDR3 length: 16 amino acids. Germline V gene lookup returns CDR1 SGHRS and CDR2 YFSETQ. V was pared by 7 bases and J by 4 bases, with 23 bases between. The DNA of the CDR3 is TGCGCCAGCCGTCGGAAATCGGTTCGAAAGACCTATGGCTACACCCTC. This sequence encodes CASRRKSVRKTYGYTL.

Remarks on this clonotype: A read error is possible here, since a much larger clone lies one base away. CDR3 loop: CASSIAKEAQPQHF. In DNA, the CDR3 is TGTGCCAGTAGTATAGCAAAGGAGGCTCAGCCCCAGCATTTT. This chain connects TRBV19 to TRBJ1-5; D is ambiguous. The CDR3 has 14 residues. The germline V gene encodes CDR1 LNHDA and CDR2 SQIVND (reference sequence). Deletions cut 1 base from V and 6 bases from J, with 10 bases between.

This clonotype was recorded many times. This rearrangement joins TRBV10-2 to TRBJ2-7; TRBD2 agrees at 8 bases. The germline gives CDR1 WSHSY, CDR2 SAAADI. The CDR3 is 13 residues long. V lost 8 bases and J lost 2; bases outside the gene matches: 5. The CDR3 sequence is CASLPGGAYEQYF. The CDR3 region has the DNA TGCGCCAGCCTCCCGGGAGGGGCCTACGAGCAGTACTTC.

This clonotype was counted many times. The rearrangement uses TRBV11-2 and TRBJ1-1; D remains unclear. The germline CDR1 and CDR2 sequences are SGHAT and FQNNGV. This CDR3 comprises 15 residues. V was pared by 5 bases and J by 1 base, with 14 bases between. The CDR3 DNA is TGTGCCAGCAGCGAAGGGTATGTAGGGAACACTGAAGCTTTCTTT. It specifies CASSEGYVGNTEAFF.